This T cell receptor (beta chain) stems from a study of blood T cells in healthy people across ages. Overall study findings and caveats: Age showed a roughly linear inverse relationship with TCR beta diversity per million T cells. PBMCs went unsorted, and a conclusive naive versus antigen-experienced comparison was therefore prevented. Higher diversity and more naive CD4+ cells were features of long-lived donors, compared to aged donors.

A second PCR, run for about 7 to 12 cycles, used a sample-barcoded 5' primer plus a J-beta primer mix. Every cDNA molecule carried a tag from a template-switch adaptor bearing 12 random nucleotides. MiXCR was run by TCRdb on the 5' RACE reads, yielding one entry per CDR3 protein. The repertoire holds some 1.4 million distinct CDR3 sequences, with roughly 40% as singletons. As concerns this clonotype: The target antigen is unknown.

The origin of this receptor is a woman under 30 in good health. The sequencing sample was made of blood.

The DNA of the CDR3 is TGTGCCAGCATAGGATCCGGGGCATACAATGAGCAGTTCTTC. This translates into CASIGSGAYNEQFF. This chain joins TRBV28 and TRBJ2-1; D tentatively reads TRBD1 or TRBD2 (5 bases each). The CDR3 has 14 residues. CDR1 MDHEN and CDR2 SYDVKM come from the germline V gene. V was trimmed by 7 bases and J by 4 bases, leaving 14 bases between them. Based on the CDR3 plus reference TRBV28 and TRBJ2-1, the full variable domain is DVKVTQSSRYLVKRTGEKVFLECVQDMDHENMFWYRQDPGLGLRLIYFSYDVKMKEKGDIPEGYSVSREKKERFSLILESASTNQTSMYLCASIGSGAYNEQFFGPGTRLTVL.